This T cell receptor (beta chain) was recovered during a study of T cells in Graves' hyperthyroidism and ophthalmopathy. Study-level results: With a median lead of approximately six months before onset, the model predicted ophthalmopathy.

Amplification targeted TCR beta CDR3 regions from RNA transcripts. When the TCR CDR3 underwent first-round RT-PCR, the HTBI primer set was used. One entry per CDR3 protein results from TCRdb running MiXCR on the multiplex PCR reads. In the table there are 350,000 to 400,000 distinct CDR3 sequences, about 18% of which are singletons. This clonotype was counted at least ten times. Antigen: not known. V lost 4 bases, J lost 2 bases, and 8 bases lay in between. The CDR3 is 12 residues long. Germline V gene lookup returns CDR1 DFQATT and CDR2 SNEGSKA (reference sequence). The chain is built from TRBV20-1 and TRBJ1-2; tentatively, D is TRBD1 (5 bases). The sequenced sample was blood. This receptor was obtained from a young woman with Graves' hyperthyroidism. The CDR3 DNA sequence: TGCAGTGCTACACAGGAGAACTATGGCTACACCTTC. It translates to CSATQENYGYTF.